Listed here are 3 T cell receptor beta chains from one sample, sequenced in a study of cytomegalovirus exposure and HLA in healthy donors. Assay: immunoSEQ multiplex PCR; the TCRdb copy retains only in-frame clones and omits some. The sample yields 55,000 to 65,000 clones, 90% seen once. What was sequenced was PBMCs. Receptors originate from a man younger than 35 in good health and CMV-seronegative.

This clone was detected only once. The rearrangement links TRBV2 to TRBJ2-7; 10 bases align to TRBD1. Germline V lookup: CDR1 SNHLY, CDR2 FYNNEI. The ends lost 4 bases at V and 6 bases at J; junction bases unmatched: 6. This CDR3 has 14 amino acids. CDR3 protein: CASSARDRGGEQYF. The DNA of the CDR3 is TGTGCCAGCAGTGCCCGGGACAGGGGTGGCGAGCAGTACTTC.

The chain couples TRBV6-1 to TRBJ2-2, with D tentatively TRBD2 (5 bases). Looked up from germline, CDR1 is MNHNS and CDR2 is SASEGT. The CDR3 has 13 residues. Trimming stripped 7 bases from V and 7 bases from J, with 13 bases between. The CDR3, as DNA: TGTGCCAGCACCCCGGGAAGGGTCGGGGAGCTGTTTTTT. Protein product: CASTPGRVGELFF.

This clone has more than one count but fewer than ten. V is TRBV5-1 and J is TRBJ2-4, with D maybe TRBD2 (6 bases). V lost 3 bases, J lost 6 bases, and 19 bases lay in between. The germline V gene encodes CDR1 SGHRS and CDR2 YFSETQ. There are 16 residues in the CDR3. The CDR3 DNA reads TGCGCCAGCAGCTCGTACATTGGGGGAGGAGGAAACATTCAGTACTTC. Translating it yields CASSSYIGGGGNIQYF.